This T cell receptor (beta chain) came from a study of T cells in Graves' hyperthyroidism and ophthalmopathy. General study findings and limits: With a median lead of 6.5 months before onset, the model predicted ophthalmopathy. Clonotypes that were expanded in thyroid above 0.001 mostly appeared in blood too.

RNA transcripts yielded amplified TCR beta CDR3 regions. A set of HTBI primers served as the primers for a first-round RT-PCR of the TCR CDR3. From the multiplex PCR reads, TCRdb called clonotypes with MiXCR, one entry per CDR3 protein. Here the sample spans more than 500,000 distinct CDR3 sequences, 16% being singletons. The CDR3 has 14 amino acids. Losses at the gene ends were 10 bases for V and 1 base for J; bases not matched to a gene: 5. The germline gives CDR1 LNHDA, CDR2 SQIVND (reference sequence). About this clonotype: Its target is not known.

Used for diagnoses were clinical symptoms, serum thyroxine and TRAb, thyroid ultrasound and orbital computed tomography. The PBMCs were sourced from fresh peripheral blood (about 9.7 ml). The receptor's source is a woman aged 25 to 39 with Graves' ophthalmopathy. The chain has TRBV19 and TRBJ2-5, with 11 nucleotides matching TRBD1. What was sequenced was blood. Here the CDR3 DNA reads TGTGCCACCCGGGACAGGGGGAGCCAAGAGACCCAGTACTTC. It encodes CATRDRGSQETQYF.